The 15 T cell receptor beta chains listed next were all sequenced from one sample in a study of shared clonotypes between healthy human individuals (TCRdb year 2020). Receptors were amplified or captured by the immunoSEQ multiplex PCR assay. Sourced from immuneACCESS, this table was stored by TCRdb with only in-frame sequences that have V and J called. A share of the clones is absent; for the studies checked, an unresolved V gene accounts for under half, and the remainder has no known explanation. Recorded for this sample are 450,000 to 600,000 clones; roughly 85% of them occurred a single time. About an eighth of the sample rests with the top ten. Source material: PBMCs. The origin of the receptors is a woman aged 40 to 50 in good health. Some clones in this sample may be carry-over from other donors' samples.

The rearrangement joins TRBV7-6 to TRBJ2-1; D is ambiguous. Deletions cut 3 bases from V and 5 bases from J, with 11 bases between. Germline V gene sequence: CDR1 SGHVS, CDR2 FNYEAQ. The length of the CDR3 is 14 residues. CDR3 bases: TGTGCCAGCAGCTTTGTGGGTTACAACAATGAGCAGTTCTTC. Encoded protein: CASSFVGYNNEQFF.

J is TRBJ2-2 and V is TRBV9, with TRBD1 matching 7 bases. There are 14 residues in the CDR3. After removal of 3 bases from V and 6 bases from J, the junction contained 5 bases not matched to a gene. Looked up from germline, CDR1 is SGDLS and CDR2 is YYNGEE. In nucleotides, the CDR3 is TGTGCCAGCAGCGGTATTACAGGGGCCGGGGAGCTGTTTTTT. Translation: CASSGITGAGELFF.

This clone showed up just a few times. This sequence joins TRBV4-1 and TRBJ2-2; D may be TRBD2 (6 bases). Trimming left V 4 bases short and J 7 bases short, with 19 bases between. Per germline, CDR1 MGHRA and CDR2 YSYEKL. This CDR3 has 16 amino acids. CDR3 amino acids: CASSPQPGTLGGELFF. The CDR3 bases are TGCGCCAGCAGCCCCCAACCCGGGACTCTGGGCGGGGAGCTGTTTTTT.

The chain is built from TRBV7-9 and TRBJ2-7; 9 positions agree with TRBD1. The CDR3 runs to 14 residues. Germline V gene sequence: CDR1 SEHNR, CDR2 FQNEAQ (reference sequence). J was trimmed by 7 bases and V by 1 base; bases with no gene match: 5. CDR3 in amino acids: CASSLGSTGGEQYF. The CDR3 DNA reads TGTGCCAGCAGCTTAGGATCGACAGGGGGTGAGCAGTACTTC.

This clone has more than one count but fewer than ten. The chain's CDR3 is CASSLGRGDTEAFF. DNA for the CDR3: TGTGCCAGCAGCTTAGGGCGGGGAGACACTGAAGCTTTCTTT. This rearrangement joins TRBV7-6 to TRBJ1-1; D unresolved. The CDR3 length is 14 residues. Germline V gene sequence: CDR1 SGHVS, CDR2 FNYEAQ. V was clipped by 1 base and J by 3 bases, with 9 bases between them.

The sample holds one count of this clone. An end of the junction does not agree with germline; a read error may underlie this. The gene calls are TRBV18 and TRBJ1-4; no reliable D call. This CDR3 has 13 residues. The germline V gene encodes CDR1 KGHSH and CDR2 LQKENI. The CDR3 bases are TGTGCCAGCTCACCCGGGTATGGAGAAAAACTGTCTTTT. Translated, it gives CASSPGYGEKLSF.

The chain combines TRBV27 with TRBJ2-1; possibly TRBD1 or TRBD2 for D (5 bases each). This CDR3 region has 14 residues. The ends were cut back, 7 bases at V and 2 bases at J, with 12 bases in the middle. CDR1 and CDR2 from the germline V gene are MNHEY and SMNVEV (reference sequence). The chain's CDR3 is CASTPGLPYNEQFF. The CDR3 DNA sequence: TGTGCCAGCACACCGGGGCTCCCCTACAATGAGCAGTTCTTC.

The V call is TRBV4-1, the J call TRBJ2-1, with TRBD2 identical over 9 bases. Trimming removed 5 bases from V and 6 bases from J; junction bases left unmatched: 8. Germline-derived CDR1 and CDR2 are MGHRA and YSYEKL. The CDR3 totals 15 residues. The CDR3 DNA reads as TGCGCCAGCAGCTTCAGCGGGAGGATTTCCAATGAGCAGTTCTTC. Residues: CASSFSGRISNEQFF.

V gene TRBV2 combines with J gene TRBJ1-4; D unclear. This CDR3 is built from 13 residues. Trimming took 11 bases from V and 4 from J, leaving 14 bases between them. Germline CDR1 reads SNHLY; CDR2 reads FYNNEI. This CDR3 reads CAGSRENNEKLFF. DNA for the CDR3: TGTGCCGGAAGCCGGGAAAATAATGAAAAACTGTTTTTT.

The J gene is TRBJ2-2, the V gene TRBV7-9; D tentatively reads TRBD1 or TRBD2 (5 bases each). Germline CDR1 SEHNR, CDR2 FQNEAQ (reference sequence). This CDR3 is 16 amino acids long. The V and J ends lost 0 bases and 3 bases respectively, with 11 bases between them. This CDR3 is CASSLAWGSDTGELFF. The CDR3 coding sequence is TGTGCCAGCAGCTTAGCTTGGGGGTCGGACACCGGGGAGCTGTTTTTT.

The CDR3 is CASSQTGKNTGELFF. Written as DNA, the CDR3 is TGTGCCAGCAGCCAAACTGGCAAAAACACCGGGGAGCTGTTTTTT. The chain uses TRBV14 and TRBJ2-2; D unclear. The germline V gene has CDR1 SGHDN and CDR2 FVKESK. The V and J ends lost 2 bases and 2 bases respectively, with 9 bases between them. CDR3 length: 15 residues.

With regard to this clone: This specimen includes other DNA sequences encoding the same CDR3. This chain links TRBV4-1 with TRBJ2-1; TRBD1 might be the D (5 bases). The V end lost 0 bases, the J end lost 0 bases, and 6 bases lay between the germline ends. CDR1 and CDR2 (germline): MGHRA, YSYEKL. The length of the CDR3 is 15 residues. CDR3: CASSQDRDSYNEQFF. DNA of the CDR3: TGCGCCAGCAGCCAAGACAGGGACTCCTACAATGAGCAGTTCTTC.

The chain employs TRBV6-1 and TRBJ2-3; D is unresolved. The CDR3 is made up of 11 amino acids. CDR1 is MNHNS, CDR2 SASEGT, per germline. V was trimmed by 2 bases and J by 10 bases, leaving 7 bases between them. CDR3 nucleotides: TGTGCCAGCAGTGAATTTTGGCCGCAGTATTTT. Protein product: CASSEFWPQYF.

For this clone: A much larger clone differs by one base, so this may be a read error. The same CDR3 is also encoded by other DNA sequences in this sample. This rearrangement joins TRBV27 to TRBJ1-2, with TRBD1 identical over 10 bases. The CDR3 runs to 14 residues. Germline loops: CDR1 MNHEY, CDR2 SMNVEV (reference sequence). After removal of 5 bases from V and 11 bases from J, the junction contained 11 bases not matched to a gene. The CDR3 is CASSNPDRGIGYTF. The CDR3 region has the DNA TGTGCCAGCAGTAACCCGGACAGGGGGATAGGATACACCTTC.

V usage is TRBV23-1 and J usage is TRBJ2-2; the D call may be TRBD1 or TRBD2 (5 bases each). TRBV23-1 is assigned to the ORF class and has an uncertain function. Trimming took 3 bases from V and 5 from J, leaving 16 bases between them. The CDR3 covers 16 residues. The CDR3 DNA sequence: TGCGCCAGCAGTCAGGGACCCCCTGGGCCTACCGGGGAGCTGTTTTTT. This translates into CASSQGPPGPTGELFF.